The next 23 T cell receptor beta chains were all read from a single sample in a study of spatial heterogeneity in lung cancer. Time point indicated: sample taken at primary tumor resection. From tumor, nontumor lung or frozen PBMC, whole RNA was taken unsorted for sequencing. TCRdb independently ran MiXCR on the 5' RACE reads; one entry per CDR3 protein. The table includes several thousand distinct CDR3 sequences, 24% detected once. This sample comprised PBMCs, obtained at surgery. The receptors come from a female donor with early-stage non-small cell lung cancer.

About this clonotype itself: As an off-target read in a library built for alpha chains, this beta chain has a frequency of little significance. The chain carries TRBV6-5 and TRBJ2-7; 7 nucleotides line up with TRBD2. CDR3 size: 14 residues. The V gene's germline CDR1 is MNHEY and CDR2 SVGAGI. The V segment lost 4 bases and the J segment 2 bases; nucleotides outside the gene matches: 5. The CDR3 sequence: CASSWRGTPYEQYF. In nucleotides, the CDR3 is TGTGCCAGCAGTTGGCGGGGGACCCCCTACGAGCAGTACTTC.

As regards this clonotype: Within a library made for alpha chains, this beta chain is off target, and its count is uninformative. This rearrangement joins TRBV29-1 to TRBJ2-5; D gene ambiguous. The CDR3 consists of 13 residues. Trimming shortened V by 6 bases and J by 4 bases, and 15 bases separated the two germline ends. Germline assignment: CDR1 SQVTM and CDR2 ANQGSEA. CDR3 DNA: TGCAGCGTCGGGTCAGAATTTCGAGAGACCCAGTACTTC. This translates into CSVGSEFRETQYF. The variable domain in full, completed from reference TRBV29-1 and TRBJ2-5, reads SAVISQKPSRDICQRGTSLTIQCQVDSQVTMMFWYRQQPGQSLTLIATANQGSEATYESGFVIDKFPISRPNLTFSTLTVSNMSPEDSSIYLCSVGSEFRETQYFGPGTRLLVL.

The sample holds a few counts of this clonotype. The library was built for alpha chains, so this beta chain is an off-target read and its size means little. The chain carries TRBV7-2 and TRBJ2-3, with D possibly matching TRBD2 (5 bases). CDR1 and CDR2 from the germline V gene are SGHTA and FQGNSA. This CDR3 contains 15 residues. Trimming removed 1 base from V and 2 bases from J, with 10 bases in between. The CDR3 DNA reads as TGTGCCAGCAGCTTAGGGGCGGGCTACACAGATACGCAGTATTTT. It codes for CASSLGAGYTDTQYF.

A remark on this clonotype: This beta chain slipped into a library made for alpha chains as a stray read, so its size is not meaningful. The gene calls are TRBV28 and TRBJ2-3; 7 nucleotides agree with TRBD1. V was clipped by 2 bases and J by 2 bases; unmatched bases: 7. From germline, CDR1 is MDHEN and CDR2 SYDVKM. The CDR3 has 16 amino acids. The CDR3 protein is CASSLTGATFTDTQYF. CDR3 sequence (DNA): TGTGCCAGCAGTTTAACAGGGGCCACCTTCACAGATACGCAGTATTTT. Combining the CDR3 with reference TRBV28 and TRBJ2-3 gives the whole variable domain DVKVTQSSRYLVKRTGEKVFLECVQDMDHENMFWYRQDPGLGLRLIYFSYDVKMKEKGDIPEGYSVSREKKERFSLILESASTNQTSMYLCASSLTGATFTDTQYFGPGTRLTVL.

This clonotype is large in the sample. This beta chain is a stray sequence in a library constructed for alpha chains; its clone size is not meaningful. The V and J genes are TRBV6-5 and TRBJ2-3; 7 bases are a match to TRBD2. CDR3 length equals 15 residues. V lost 3 bases, J lost 2 bases, and 5 bases stayed unmatched. Germline CDR1 is MNHEY and CDR2 is SVGAGI. The CDR3 DNA follows: TGTGCCAGCAGTTATGCGGGGGAGACCACAGATACGCAGTATTTT. It translates to CASSYAGETTDTQYF.

A word on this clonotype: The junction does not match germline at one end; this may be a read error. This beta chain slipped into a library made for alpha chains as a stray read, so its size is not meaningful. The CDR3 DNA sequence: TGCACCAGCAGCCAAGAAAGCGACTTTCTCATGCAATTGGATACGCAGTATTTT. Translated: CTSSQESDFLMQLDTQYF. V and J are TRBV4-3 and TRBJ2-3; no clear D gene. CDR1 is LGHNA, CDR2 YSLEER, per germline. The CDR3 totals 18 residues.

As to this clonotype: A library prepared for alpha chains yielded this beta chain as an off-target read; its size is of little meaning. The chain links TRBV19 to TRBJ2-7; 13 nucleotides agree with TRBD2. The CDR3 runs to 16 residues. J was trimmed by 2 bases and V by 5 bases; bases with no gene match: 6. Germline V CDR1 and CDR2: LNHDA, SQIVND (reference sequence). CDR3 region: CASSARTSGRAYEQYF. The CDR3 DNA sequence: TGTGCCAGTAGTGCCCGGACTAGCGGGAGAGCCTACGAGCAGTACTTC.

This clonotype is termed medium-sized. With the library built for alpha chains, this beta chain is off target and its frequency is not meaningful. The chain employs TRBV6-4 and TRBJ2-1, with 8 bases fitting TRBD1. Germline values: CDR1 MRHNA, CDR2 SNTAGT. J was trimmed by 2 bases and V by 3 bases; bases with no gene match: 3. The CDR3 spans 15 residues. The CDR3: CASSEQDRAYNEQFF. CDR3 DNA: TGTGCCAGCAGTGAACAGGACAGGGCCTACAATGAGCAGTTCTTC.

About this clonotype: Within a library made for alpha chains, this beta chain is off target, and its count is uninformative. This chain joins TRBV6-2 or TRBV6-3 and TRBJ2-1; tentatively, D is TRBD2 (6 bases). V was pared by 0 bases and J by 3 bases, with 12 bases between. From germline, CDR1 is MNHEY and CDR2 SVGEGT. CDR3 length equals 16 residues. The CDR3 loop reads CASSYSARGYYNEQFF. Written as DNA, the CDR3 is TGTGCCAGCAGTTACTCAGCGCGGGGTTACTACAATGAGCAGTTCTTC.

About this clonotype: The size of this beta chain means little, since it is a stray read in a library made for alpha chains. V usage is TRBV24-1 and J usage is TRBJ2-5; 15 nucleotides line up with TRBD2. Germline lookup yields CDR1 KGHDR and CDR2 SFDVKD. J was trimmed by 5 bases and V by 10 bases; bases with no gene match: 7. This CDR3 spans 15 amino acids. The CDR3 DNA is TGTGCCACAGGACTAGCGGGAGGGCGCTCGGAGACCCAGTACTTC. Translated, it gives CATGLAGGRSETQYF.

This clonotype was observed a few times. This beta chain was picked up by a library intended for alpha chains and is off target, so its count carries little meaning. J is TRBJ2-7 and V is TRBV6-2 or TRBV6-3; 11 bases line up with TRBD2. The CDR3 is made up of 15 amino acids. Losses at the gene ends were 1 base for V and 2 bases for J; bases not matched to a gene: 1. Germline V lookup: CDR1 MNHEY, CDR2 SVGEGT. CDR3 in amino acids: CASSYLAGGPYEQYF. The CDR3 DNA follows: TGTGCCAGCAGTTACTTAGCGGGAGGGCCCTACGAGCAGTACTTC.

On this clonotype: For a library built for alpha chains, this beta chain is a stray read; little rests on its size. The V and J genes are TRBV5-1 and TRBJ2-1; maybe TRBD2 (6 bases). The CDR3 totals 15 residues. CDR1 SGHRS and CDR2 YFSETQ come from the germline V gene. With 4 bases removed from V and 2 bases from J, the gap between germline ends came to 13 bases. The CDR3 sequence is CASSPPGVAYNEQFF. The CDR3 nucleotides read TGCGCCAGCAGCCCCCCGGGAGTGGCCTACAATGAGCAGTTCTTC.

Concerning this clonotype: This beta chain is an unintended read in a library built for alpha chains; its size means little. CDR3 amino acids: CASSPRPSGSTDTQYF. CDR3 sequence (DNA): TGTGCCAGCAGCCCCCGGCCGAGCGGGTCCACAGATACGCAGTATTTT. J is TRBJ2-3 and V is TRBV11-2, with TRBD2 as a possible D gene (6 bases). Germline values: CDR1 SGHAT, CDR2 FQNNGV. The CDR3 loop spans 16 amino acids. The V and J ends lost 5 bases and 2 bases respectively, with 17 bases between them.

In its sample, this clonotype ranks as medium-sized. This beta chain is an unintended read in a library built for alpha chains; its size means little. The chain carries TRBV28 and TRBJ2-7, with D perhaps matching TRBD1 (6 bases). The V gene's germline CDR1 is MDHEN and CDR2 SYDVKM. Trimming cost V 6 bases and J 0 bases, with 15 bases left between them. The CDR3 is 15 amino acids. The DNA for the CDR3 is TGTGCCAGCAGACCCAGGGGTCCCAGCTCCTACGAGCAGTACTTC. Its protein product is CASRPRGPSSYEQYF.

In the case of this clonotype: One end of the junction is discordant with germline, which a read error may explain. This beta chain slipped into a library made for alpha chains as a stray read, so its size is not meaningful. The chain links TRBV5-4 to TRBJ2-3; maybe TRBD2 (7 bases). CDR3 size: 15 residues. Germline lookup yields CDR1 SGHNT and CDR2 YYREEE (reference sequence). CDR3 coding DNA: TGTGCCAGCAGCATAGCGGGCGGGGGCACAGATATGCAGTATTTT. This gives the protein CASSIAGGGTDMQYF. Filled out from reference TRBV5-4 and TRBJ2-3, the complete variable domain reads ETGVTQSPTHLIKTRGQQVTLRCSSQSGHNTVSWYQQALGQGPQFIFQYYREEENGRGNFPPRFSGLQFPNYSSELNVNALELDDSALYLCASSIAGGGTDMQYFGPGTRLTVL.

This clonotype is judged medium-sized. This beta chain appears as a stray read in a library generated for alpha chains; its size is not informative. J is TRBJ2-7 and V is TRBV30, with TRBD2 matching over 9 bases. The J segment lost 1 base and the V segment lost 5 bases, leaving 3 bases of the junction unmatched. The CDR3 consists of 13 residues. The germline V gene encodes CDR1 GTSNPN and CDR2 SVGIG (reference sequence). The CDR3 reads CAWGLASSYEQYF. CDR3 nucleotides: TGTGCCTGGGGACTAGCGAGTTCCTACGAGCAGTACTTC.

This clonotype was detected only a few times. Found in a library prepared for alpha chains, this beta chain is an off-target read, and its abundance has little meaning. The J gene is TRBJ2-1, the V gene TRBV20-1, with 8 bases fitting TRBD1. The CDR3 sequence is 14 residues long. Trimming took 3 bases from V and 1 from J; bases not matched to a gene: 2. Germline V lookup: CDR1 DFQATT, CDR2 SNEGSKA (reference sequence). The CDR3 nucleotides are TGCAGTGCTAGGGACAGGGAATCCTACAATGAGCAGTTCTTC. Its protein product is CSARDRESYNEQFF.

As to this clonotype: The junction shows a germline mismatch at one end, possibly a read error. Found in a library prepared for alpha chains, this beta chain is an off-target read, and its abundance has little meaning. The rearrangement links TRBV27 to TRBJ2-7; D possibly corresponds to TRBD2 (6 bases). Germline V gives CDR1 MNHEY, CDR2 SMNVEV (reference sequence). The CDR3 runs to 15 residues. Here the CDR3 reads CTSSPHSTGVHEQYF. CDR3 DNA sequence: TGCACCAGCAGCCCCCATTCAACGGGAGTGCACGAGCAGTACTTC.

Points on this clonotype: This may stem from a read error, because a much larger clone lies one nucleotide away. This beta chain was picked up by a library intended for alpha chains and is off target, so its count carries little meaning. The rearrangement links TRBV6-5 to TRBJ2-7; D is unclear. Germline V gene data show CDR1 as MNHEY and CDR2 as SVGAGI. This CDR3 is 12 amino acids long. Trimming left V 2 bases short and J 12 bases short, with 14 bases between. As DNA, the CDR3 is TGTGCCAGCAGTTACGATCGGCGGAAGCTGTACTTC. It is translated as CASSYDRRKLYF.

This clonotype is medium-sized. With the library built for alpha chains, this beta chain is off target and its frequency is not meaningful. The chain employs TRBV7-2 and TRBJ2-2; 7 nucleotides line up with TRBD1. The V gene end was trimmed by 5 bases and the J gene end by 4 bases; junction bases not matched to a gene: 7. Germline CDR1 SGHTA, CDR2 FQGNSA. The CDR3 contains 15 residues. CDR3 sequence (DNA): TGTGCCAGCAGCGCAACAGACAGGGTCACCGGGGAGCTGTTTTTT. Translating gives CASSATDRVTGELFF.

Details on this clonotype: Little can be read into the size of this beta chain, an off-target read in a library designed for alpha chains. The rearrangement uses TRBV10-3 and TRBJ2-7; 7 bases map to TRBD1. The junction had 11 bases not matched to a gene; V was cut back by 3 bases and J by 6 bases. Germline CDR1 and CDR2: ENHRY and SYGVKD. The CDR3 runs 15 residues. The chain's CDR3 is CAISDSTGKGSEQYF. DNA for the CDR3: TGTGCCATCAGTGATTCGACAGGGAAAGGATCCGAGCAGTACTTC.

This clonotype is judged medium-sized. This beta chain was picked up by a library intended for alpha chains and is off target, so its count carries little meaning. V gene TRBV6-1 combines with J gene TRBJ2-2; D not resolved. Trimming removed 1 base at V and 4 bases at J, with 10 bases between. Germline-derived CDR1 and CDR2 are MNHNS and SASEGT. The length of the CDR3 is 15 residues. The CDR3 spells CASSEGVSRTGELFF. The CDR3 DNA reads TGTGCCAGCAGTGAAGGTGTCAGCCGCACCGGGGAGCTGTTTTTT.

This clonotype is deemed medium-sized. The size of this beta chain means little, since it is a stray read in a library made for alpha chains. The gene calls are TRBV27 and TRBJ2-5; 10 nucleotides line up with TRBD2. Losses at the gene ends were 6 bases for V and 5 bases for J; bases not matched to a gene: 15. The CDR3 consists of 17 residues. CDR1 and CDR2 (germline): MNHEY, SMNVEV (reference sequence). The CDR3, as DNA: TGTGCCAGCAGCACCCTCGGTAGCGGGAGGCAAAGGGAGACCCAGTACTTC. Translation: CASSTLGSGRQRETQYF.